One and the same sample provided the 9 T cell receptor beta chains below, sequenced in a study of cytomegalovirus exposure and HLA in healthy donors. Here immunoSEQ multiplex PCR was the method, and the copy in TCRdb shows in-frame clones only, minus some. The table lists 200,000 to 300,000 clones, around nine tenths of them singletons, with 2.6% in the top ten. The sample comprised PBMCs. These receptors were taken from a man younger than 35 in good health and CMV-seronegative.

The genes are TRBV10-3 and TRBJ2-1; 14 bases align to TRBD2. From germline, CDR1 is ENHRY and CDR2 SYGVKD. This CDR3 is built from 15 residues. V gave up 6 bases and J gave up 10 bases; unmatched junction bases: 8. Written as DNA, the CDR3 is TGTGCCATCAGCGAGACTAGCGGGGGGGAAGGAGAGCAGTTCTTC. Its translation: CAISETSGGEGEQFF.

The chain has TRBV4-3 and TRBJ2-5, with 9 bases aligning to TRBD1. The CDR3 extends over 16 amino acids. The V and J ends lost 1 base and 5 bases, in that order; junction bases with no gene match: 8. Germline values: CDR1 LGHNA, CDR2 YSLEER. The CDR3 protein is CASSQVLGQGWETQYF. Written as DNA, the CDR3 is TGCGCCAGCAGCCAAGTTTTGGGACAGGGTTGGGAGACCCAGTACTTC.

The rearrangement uses TRBV20-1 and TRBJ2-3, with a weak D call TRBD2 (5 bases). With 8 bases removed from V and 3 bases from J, the gap between germline ends came to 9 bases. Looked up from germline, CDR1 is DFQATT and CDR2 is SNEGSKA (reference sequence). The CDR3 consists of 11 residues. CDR3 region: CSLERTDTQYF. DNA for the CDR3: TGCAGTTTGGAGCGGACAGATACGCAGTATTTT.

V usage is TRBV15 and J usage is TRBJ2-7, with TRBD1 matching over 7 bases. This CDR3 has 13 residues. The V segment lost 3 bases and the J segment 4 bases; nucleotides outside the gene matches: 3. The germline CDR1 and CDR2 sequences are LNHNV and YYDKDF (reference sequence). The CDR3 spells CATSSQQGYEQYF. The DNA for the CDR3 is TGTGCCACCAGCAGCCAACAGGGGTACGAGCAGTACTTC.

This clone was detected once. The chain carries TRBV29-1 and TRBJ2-7; 9 bases map to TRBD1. CDR1 is SQVTM and CDR2 is ANQGSEA in the germline V gene. V lost 4 bases to trimming and J lost 0 bases; unmatched junction nucleotides: 10. The CDR3 extends over 16 amino acids. CDR3 nucleotide sequence: TGCAGCGTTGCCGGAGGGGGACAGGGAAGCTCCTACGAGCAGTACTTC. Translation: CSVAGGGQGSSYEQYF.

The V call is TRBV9, the J call TRBJ2-2, with 8 bases lining up with TRBD1. The CDR3 sequence is 13 residues long. The junction had 2 bases not matched to a gene; V was cut back by 3 bases and J by 7 bases. The germline V gene has CDR1 SGDLS and CDR2 YYNGEE. The CDR3 sequence: CASSGTGFGELFF. CDR3 in DNA: TGTGCCAGCAGCGGGACAGGGTTCGGGGAGCTGTTTTTT.

The chain links TRBV5-1 to TRBJ2-1; D is undetermined. Trimming took off 0 bases at V and 3 bases at J, with 7 bases between the two ends. Looked up from germline, CDR1 is SGHRS and CDR2 is YFSETQ. CDR3 length: 14 residues. The CDR3 region is CASSLGHNYNEQFF. CDR3 sequence (DNA): TGCGCCAGCAGCTTGGGACATAACTACAATGAGCAGTTCTTC. Variable domain in full (rest from reference TRBV5-1 and TRBJ2-1): KAGVTQTPRYLIKTRGQQVTLSCSPISGHRSVSWYQQTPGQGLQFLFEYFSETQRNKGNFPGRFSGRQFSNSRSEMNVSTLELGDSALYLCASSLGHNYNEQFFGPGTRLTVL.

The chain combines TRBV15 with TRBJ1-2; 9 positions match TRBD1. The V and J ends lost 1 base and 6 bases, in that order; junction bases with no gene match: 9. Germline lookup yields CDR1 LNHNV and CDR2 YYDKDF (reference sequence). The CDR3 is 16 amino acids. The CDR3 bases are TGTGCCACCAGCAGAGCCGGGACAGGGTACGGTGATGGCTACACCTTC. Amino acid sequence: CATSRAGTGYGDGYTF.

The chain carries TRBV27 and TRBJ1-1; D gene unclear. Trimming pared 6 bases from V and 4 bases from J, leaving 12 bases between. The length of the CDR3 is 13 residues. Per the germline V gene, CDR1 is MNHEY and CDR2 is SMNVEV (reference sequence). The CDR3 sequence: CASREGRGTEAFF. Here the CDR3 DNA reads TGTGCCAGCAGGGAGGGCCGAGGCACTGAAGCTTTCTTT.